Each of the 20 T cell receptor beta chains below was sequenced from the same sample in a study of T cells after yellow fever vaccination. TCRdb called the 5' RACE reads again in MiXCR, with one record for every CDR3 protein. The repertoire has about 25,000 distinct CDR3 sequences, 5.5% of them found once; the top ten carry approximately 12%. This specimen was PBMCs, either bulk or a sorted T-cell subset (CD4+, CD8+, memory, or dextramer-sorted; not recorded which), taken 15 days after the yellow fever booster vaccination. These receptors all stem from a man aged 25-45 years who received the YFV17D yellow fever vaccine.

This clonotype showed up many times. V gene TRBV4-1 combines with J gene TRBJ2-6; perhaps TRBD2 as D (6 bases). V was clipped by 0 bases and J by 0 bases, with 9 bases between them. CDR1 is MGHRA and CDR2 is YSYEKL in the germline V gene. The CDR3 totals 17 residues. Here the CDR3 DNA reads TGCGCCAGCAGCCAAGATACGGGGGACTCTGGGGCCAACGTCCTGACTTTC. This sequence encodes CASSQDTGDSGANVLTF.

With respect to this clonotype: Just one base apart from a much larger clone, this may be a read error. The chain has TRBV9 and TRBJ2-1, with 7 bases lining up with TRBD2. V trimming: 5 bases; J trimming: 9 bases; junction bases outside the gene matches: 17. The CDR3 extends over 16 amino acids. The germline V gene has CDR1 SGDLS and CDR2 YYNGEE. The CDR3 protein is CASSMVVTSIPSEQFF. CDR3 DNA sequence: TGTGCCAGCAGTATGGTCGTGACTAGCATCCCATCTGAGCAGTTCTTC.

This clonotype occurred many times. This chain joins TRBV20-1 and TRBJ1-5; 11 positions agree with TRBD1. The germline CDR1 and CDR2 sequences are DFQATT and SNEGSKA (reference sequence). The length of the CDR3 is 15 residues. After removal of 5 bases from V and 6 bases from J, the junction contained 9 bases not matched to a gene. CDR3 sequence: CSAPPGTGGFQPQHF. The CDR3 DNA reads as TGCAGTGCTCCTCCCGGGACAGGGGGGTTTCAGCCCCAGCATTTT.

This clonotype was counted many times. The chain is built from TRBV28 and TRBJ2-7; 7 bases line up with TRBD2. This CDR3 is built from 15 residues. Per germline, CDR1 MDHEN and CDR2 SYDVKM. V shed 5 bases, J shed 0 bases, and the junction held 7 bases outside the gene matches. The CDR3 bases are TGTGCCAGCAGTCTGGGAGGGCCCAGCTCCTACGAGCAGTACTTC. Translation gives CASSLGGPSSYEQYF.

This clonotype was found many times. This chain uses TRBV18 with TRBJ2-3, with TRBD1 matching over 7 bases. This CDR3 spans 14 amino acids. Looked up from germline, CDR1 is KGHSH and CDR2 is LQKENI. Losses at the gene ends were 1 base for V and 3 bases for J; bases not matched to a gene: 1. The DNA of the CDR3 is TGTGCCAGCTCACCACGGACAGGTACAGATACGCAGTATTTT. Translation gives CASSPRTGTDTQYF.

This clonotype turned up a few times. The chain uses TRBV19 and TRBJ1-1, with D unclear. The length of the CDR3 is 13 residues. CDR1 LNHDA and CDR2 SQIVND come from the germline V gene (reference sequence). V lost 1 base and J lost 3, with 6 bases in between. CDR3: CASSIGPDTEAFF. The CDR3 coding sequence is TGTGCCAGTAGTATAGGCCCCGACACTGAAGCTTTCTTT.

This clonotype was detected many times. The gene calls are TRBV4-1 and TRBJ1-2; D may be TRBD1 (5 bases). This CDR3 is built from 16 residues. Trimming stripped 0 bases from V and 1 base from J, with 12 bases between. Germline V gene data show CDR1 as MGHRA and CDR2 as YSYEKL. The CDR3 region has the DNA TGCGCCAGCAGCCAAGATTACAGGCTGGATAACTATGGCTACACCTTC. Protein product: CASSQDYRLDNYGYTF.

This clonotype was seen many times. The chain recombines TRBV20-1 with TRBJ1-5; D perhaps matches TRBD1 (5 bases). CDR3 length equals 13 residues. Germline lookup yields CDR1 DFQATT and CDR2 SNEGSKA (reference sequence). Trimming cost V 6 bases and J 5 bases, with 14 bases left between them. The CDR3 DNA sequence: TGCAGTGCCACAGACAGTTCGGATCAGCCCCAGCATTTT. Protein: CSATDSSDQPQHF.

Ten or more counts support this clonotype. The chain recombines TRBV18 with TRBJ1-2; TRBD1 aligns across 8 bases. Trimming removed 1 base from V and 6 bases from J; junction bases left unmatched: 4. CDR3 length equals 14 residues. Germline V CDR1 and CDR2: KGHSH, LQKENI. The CDR3 nucleotides read TGTGCCAGCTCACCACAAGGACAGGGTGATGGCTACACCTTC. Its translation is CASSPQGQGDGYTF.

This clonotype was detected ten times or more. The chain uses TRBV7-2 and TRBJ2-5, with 7 bases matching TRBD2. There are 15 residues in the CDR3. The V and J ends lost 1 base and 2 bases, in that order; junction bases with no gene match: 4. Germline V CDR1 and CDR2: SGHTA, FQGNSA. The CDR3 is CASSLELARQETQYF. For the CDR3, the DNA is TGTGCCAGCAGCTTAGAACTAGCGAGGCAAGAGACCCAGTACTTC.

This clonotype was counted ten times or more. The V call is TRBV12-3 or TRBV12-4, the J call TRBJ1-5, with D possibly TRBD1 on 5 matching bases. V was cut by 5 bases and J by 7 bases, with 15 bases left in between. The CDR3 totals 14 residues. The CDR3 DNA sequence: TGTGCCAGCAGTGTAACCGACCGGGGGCAGCCCCAGCATTTT. Its translation: CASSVTDRGQPQHF.

This clonotype occurred many times. J is TRBJ2-5 and V is TRBV10-1; D might be TRBD1 or TRBD2, each matching 6 bases. V was trimmed by 0 bases and J by 10 bases, leaving 12 bases between them. The CDR3 is 13 residues long. From germline, CDR1 is WNHNN and CDR2 SYGVQD (reference sequence). The CDR3: CASSESLRGVQYF. The CDR3 DNA is TGCGCCAGCAGTGAGTCCCTTAGGGGGGTCCAGTACTTC.

Turning to this clonotype: It may be a read error: a sequence one base away is much more abundant. The chain recombines TRBV20-1 with TRBJ2-5, with TRBD2 matching over 7 bases. CDR3 length: 12 residues. Looked up from germline, CDR1 is DFQATT and CDR2 is SNEGSKA (reference sequence). V lost 7 bases and J lost 5; bases outside the gene matches: 7. The CDR3 region has the DNA TGCAGTGGCCAGCGGGGCCACGAGACCCAGTACTTC. This codes for CSGQRGHETQYF.

This clonotype was observed many times. The chain carries TRBV6-1 and TRBJ2-1; 13 positions match TRBD2. The CDR3 loop spans 14 amino acids. The germline V gene encodes CDR1 MNHNS and CDR2 SASEGT. V lost 5 bases to trimming and J lost 9 bases; unmatched junction nucleotides: 4. The CDR3 protein is CASSRTSGSVEQFF. CDR3 DNA: TGTGCCAGCAGTAGGACTAGCGGGAGTGTTGAGCAGTTCTTC.

This clonotype was counted at least ten times. The rearrangement uses TRBV12-3 or TRBV12-4 and TRBJ2-5; D may be TRBD1 (6 bases). V was cut by 3 bases and J by 6 bases, with 14 bases left in between. The CDR3 loop spans 14 amino acids. This CDR3 is CASSFWPGDKTQYF. CDR3 nucleotides: TGTGCCAGCAGTTTTTGGCCAGGGGACAAGACCCAGTACTTC.

In its sample, this clonotype was seen many times. The chain combines TRBV7-8 with TRBJ2-7; 9 bases match TRBD2. The CDR3 is 14 residues long. After removal of 3 bases from V and 4 bases from J, the junction contained 4 bases not matched to a gene. Germline CDR1 and CDR2: SGHVS and FQNEAQ. CDR3 sequence reads: CASSFAGGPYEQYF. CDR3 coding DNA: TGTGCCAGCAGCTTTGCGGGAGGGCCGTACGAGCAGTACTTC.

This clonotype was seen repeatedly, ten times or more. This rearrangement joins TRBV4-3 to TRBJ2-2; maybe TRBD2 (6 bases). Germline-derived CDR1 and CDR2 are LGHNA and YSLEER. V was pared by 1 base and J by 5 bases, with 8 bases between. CDR3 length: 14 amino acids. DNA of the CDR3: TGCGCCAGCAGCCAAGCGGAGGGGACCGGGGAGCTGTTTTTT. Its protein product is CASSQAEGTGELFF.

This chain links TRBV6-4 with TRBJ2-1; 13 bases line up with TRBD2. Per the germline V gene, CDR1 is MRHNA and CDR2 is SNTAGT. The CDR3 consists of 19 residues. Trimming took 11 bases from V and 9 from J; bases not matched to a gene: 25. Here the CDR3 reads CAFSFRDGGLAGEIGEQFF. The CDR3 DNA sequence: TGTGCCTTCAGTTTCAGGGACGGAGGACTAGCGGGAGAAATTGGTGAGCAGTTCTTC.

Many counts were recorded for this clonotype. This sequence joins TRBV20-1 and TRBJ2-3; the D gene is possibly TRBD1 (5 bases). Trimming removed 6 bases at V and 6 bases at J, with 16 bases between. Germline values: CDR1 DFQATT, CDR2 SNEGSKA (reference sequence). The CDR3 extends over 13 amino acids. CDR3 region: CSAHALNRDTQYF. DNA for the CDR3: TGCAGTGCGCACGCCTTAAACAGGGATACGCAGTATTTT.

This clonotype is classed as medium-sized. The V gene is TRBV23-1, the J gene TRBJ2-3; a weak D match, TRBD1 (5 bases). TRBV23-1 is placed among ORFs of uncertain function. The ends were cut back, 6 bases at V and 5 bases at J, with 18 bases in the middle. This CDR3 has 15 residues. CDR3 DNA sequence: TGCGCCAGCAGCCAAATAACCAAGGGGCAAGATACGCAGTATTTT. This codes for CASSQITKGQDTQYF.